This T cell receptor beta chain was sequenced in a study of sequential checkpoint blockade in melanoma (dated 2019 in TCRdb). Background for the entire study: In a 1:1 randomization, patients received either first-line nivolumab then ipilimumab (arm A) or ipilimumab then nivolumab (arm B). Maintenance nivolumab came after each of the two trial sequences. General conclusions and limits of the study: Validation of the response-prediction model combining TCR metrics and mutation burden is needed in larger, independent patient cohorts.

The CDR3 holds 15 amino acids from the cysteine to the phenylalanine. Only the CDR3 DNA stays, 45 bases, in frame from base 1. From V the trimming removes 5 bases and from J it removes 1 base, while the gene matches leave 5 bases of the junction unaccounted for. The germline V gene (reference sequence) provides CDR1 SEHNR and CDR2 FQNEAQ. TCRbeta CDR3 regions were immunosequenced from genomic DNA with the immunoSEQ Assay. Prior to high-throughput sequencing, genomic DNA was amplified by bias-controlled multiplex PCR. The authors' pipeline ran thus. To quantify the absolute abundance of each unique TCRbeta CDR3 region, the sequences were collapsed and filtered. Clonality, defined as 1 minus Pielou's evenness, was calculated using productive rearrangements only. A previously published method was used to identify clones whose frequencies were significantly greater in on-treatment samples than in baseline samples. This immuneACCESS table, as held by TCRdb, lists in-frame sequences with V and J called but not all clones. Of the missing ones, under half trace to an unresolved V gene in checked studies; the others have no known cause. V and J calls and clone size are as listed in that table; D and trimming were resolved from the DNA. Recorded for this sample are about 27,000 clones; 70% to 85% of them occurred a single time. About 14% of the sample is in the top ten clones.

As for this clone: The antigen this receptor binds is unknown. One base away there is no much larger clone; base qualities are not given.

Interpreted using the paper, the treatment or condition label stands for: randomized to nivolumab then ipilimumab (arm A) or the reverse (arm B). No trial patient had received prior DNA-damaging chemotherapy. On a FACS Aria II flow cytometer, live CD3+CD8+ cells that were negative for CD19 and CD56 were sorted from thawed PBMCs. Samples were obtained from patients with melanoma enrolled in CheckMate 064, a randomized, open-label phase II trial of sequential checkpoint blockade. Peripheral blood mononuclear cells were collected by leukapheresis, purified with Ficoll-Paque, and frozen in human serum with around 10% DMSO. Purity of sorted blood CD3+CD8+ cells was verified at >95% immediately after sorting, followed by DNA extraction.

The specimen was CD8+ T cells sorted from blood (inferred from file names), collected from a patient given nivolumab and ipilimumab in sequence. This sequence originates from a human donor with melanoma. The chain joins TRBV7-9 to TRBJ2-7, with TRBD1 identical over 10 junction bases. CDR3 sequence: CASSQGQGESYEQYF. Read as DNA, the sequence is TGTGCCAGCAGCCAAGGACAGGGGGAGTCCTACGAGCAGTACTTC.